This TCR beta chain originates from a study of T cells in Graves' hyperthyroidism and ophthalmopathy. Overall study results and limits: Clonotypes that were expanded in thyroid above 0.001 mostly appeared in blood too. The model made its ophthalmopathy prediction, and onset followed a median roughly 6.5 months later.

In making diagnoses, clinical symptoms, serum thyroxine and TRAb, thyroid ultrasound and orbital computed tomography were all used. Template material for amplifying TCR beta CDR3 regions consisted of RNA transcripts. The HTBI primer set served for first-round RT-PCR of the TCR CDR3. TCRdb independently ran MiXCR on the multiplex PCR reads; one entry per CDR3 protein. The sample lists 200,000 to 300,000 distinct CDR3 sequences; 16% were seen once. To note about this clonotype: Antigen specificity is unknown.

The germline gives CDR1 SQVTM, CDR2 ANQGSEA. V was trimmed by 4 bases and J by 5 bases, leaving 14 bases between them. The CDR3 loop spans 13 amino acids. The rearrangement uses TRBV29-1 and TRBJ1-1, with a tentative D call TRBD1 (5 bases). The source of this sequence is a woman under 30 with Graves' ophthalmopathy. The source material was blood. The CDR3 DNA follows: TGCAGCGTTGGGTCCAGGGTGGGGACTGAAGCTTTCTTT. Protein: CSVGSRVGTEAFF.